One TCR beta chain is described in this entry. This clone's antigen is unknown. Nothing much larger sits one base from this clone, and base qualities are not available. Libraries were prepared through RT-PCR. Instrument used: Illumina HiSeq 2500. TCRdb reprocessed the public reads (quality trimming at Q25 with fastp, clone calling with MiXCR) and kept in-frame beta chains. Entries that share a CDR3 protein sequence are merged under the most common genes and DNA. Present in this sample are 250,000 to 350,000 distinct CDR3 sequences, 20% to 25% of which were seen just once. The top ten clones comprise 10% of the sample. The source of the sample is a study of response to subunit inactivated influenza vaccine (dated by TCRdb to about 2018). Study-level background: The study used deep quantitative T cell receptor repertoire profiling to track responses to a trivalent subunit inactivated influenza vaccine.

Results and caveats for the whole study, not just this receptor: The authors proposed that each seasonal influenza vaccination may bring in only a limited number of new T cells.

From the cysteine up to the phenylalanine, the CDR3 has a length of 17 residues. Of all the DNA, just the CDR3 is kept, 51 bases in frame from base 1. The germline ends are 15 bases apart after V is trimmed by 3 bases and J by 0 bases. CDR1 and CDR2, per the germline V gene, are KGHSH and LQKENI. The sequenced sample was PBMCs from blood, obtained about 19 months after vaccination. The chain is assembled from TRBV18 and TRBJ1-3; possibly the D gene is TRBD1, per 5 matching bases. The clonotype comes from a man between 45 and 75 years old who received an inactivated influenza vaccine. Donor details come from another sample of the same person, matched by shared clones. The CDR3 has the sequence CASSPPGPQASGNTIYF. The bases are TGTGCCAGCTCACCTCCGGGACCGCAAGCCTCTGGAAACACCATATATTTT.